Listed below are T cell receptor beta chains from one sample, sequenced in a study of blood T cells in healthy people across ages. MiXCR, applied by TCRdb to the 5' RACE reads, yields one record per CDR3 protein. The repertoire holds roughly 800,000 distinct CDR3 sequences, with 20% to 25% as singletons. These same data were also listed under a study on T cells of mothers and their children.

The sequencing sample was made of blood. These receptor sequences come from a boy younger than 18 in good health. CDR3s include the opening cysteine and the closing phenylalanine or tryptophan.

len | j_gene | v_gene | CDR3aa
12 | TRBJ2-1 | TRBV27 | CATANRGNEQFF
15 | TRBJ2-7 | TRBV23-1 | CASSPGGHNADEQYF
15 | TRBJ1-4 | TRBV3-1 | CASSQLHRGAEKLFF
16 | TRBJ2-3 | TRBV7-6 | CASSHQTSGTGNTQYF
12 | TRBJ2-7 | TRBV29-1 | CSALDNSYEQYF
15 | TRBJ2-4 | TRBV28 | CASSLRGGRFNIQYF
15 | TRBJ2-7 | TRBV28 | CASSLSAGLPYEQYF
14 | TRBJ2-1 | TRBV24-1 | CATSDPESGYEQFF
16 | TRBJ2-1 | TRBV28 | CASSLLGRGGYNEQFF
16 | TRBJ2-5 | TRBV5-1 | CASSPGAAGDQETQYF
19 | TRBJ2-2 | TRBV20-1 | CSARLPGLAGGQGTGELFF
17 | TRBJ2-3 | TRBV29-1 | CSVENILGSASTDTQYF
14 | TRBJ2-5 | TRBV24-1 | CATSDSSSSETQYF
14 | TRBJ1-2 | TRBV20-1 | CSALEGGTYYGYTF
15 | TRBJ2-1 | TRBV15 | CATSRRGPTANEQFF
10 | TRBJ1-2 | TRBV2 | CASSDRGYTF
16 | TRBJ2-6 | TRBV12-3/TRBV12-4 | CASTREGVSGANVLTF
16 | TRBJ2-5 | TRBV4-3 | CASSQGKAGGQETQYF
15 | TRBJ1-4 | TRBV7-9 | CASREDRGSFEKLFF
13 | - | TRBV12-3/TRBV12-4 | CASSQDISYEQYF
14 | TRBJ2-1 | TRBV29-1 | CSVAETGGNNEQFF
15 | TRBJ1-1 | TRBV28 | CASSFLRQERVRAFF
13 | TRBJ2-5 | TRBV7-3 | CASSASAQETQYF
15 | TRBJ1-3 | TRBV2 | CASSDLSYSGNTIYF
11 | TRBJ1-2 | TRBV29-1 | CSAPEGGGYTF
13 | TRBJ2-1 | TRBV5-1 | CASSLASEHEQFF
13 | TRBJ2-1 | TRBV27 | CASKASEDNEQFF
13 | TRBJ2-5 | TRBV29-1 | CSVEGQGAREQYF
14 | TRBJ2-4 | TRBV29-1 | CSVERLLAKNIQYF
16 | TRBJ2-5 | TRBV3-1 | CASSQALDRGRETQYF
13 | TRBJ1-6 | TRBV28 | CASAAVGNSPLHF
15 | TRBJ2-7 | TRBV7-9 | CASSLGGGQAYEQYF
15 | TRBJ2-6 | TRBV12-3/TRBV12-4 | CASRVGANGANVLTF
14 | TRBJ1-4 | TRBV7-9 | CASSVGTANEKLFF
15 | TRBJ2-7 | TRBV20-1 | CSARDGSSYSYEQYF
14 | TRBJ2-7 | TRBV3-1 | CASSQGQNTYEQYF
13 | TRBJ2-3 | TRBV18 | CASSPPSSDTQYF
15 | TRBJ2-5 | TRBV7-8 | CATRTSSGSRETQYF
17 | TRBJ1-5 | TRBV30 | CAWSVDRGLFGNQPQHF